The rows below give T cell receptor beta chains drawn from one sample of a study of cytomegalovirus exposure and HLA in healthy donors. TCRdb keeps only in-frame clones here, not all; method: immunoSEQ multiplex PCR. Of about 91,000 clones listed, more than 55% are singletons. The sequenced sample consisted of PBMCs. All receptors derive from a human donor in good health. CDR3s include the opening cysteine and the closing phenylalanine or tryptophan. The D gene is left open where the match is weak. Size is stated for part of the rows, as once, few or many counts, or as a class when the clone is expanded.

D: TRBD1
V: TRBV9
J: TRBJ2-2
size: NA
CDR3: CASGPTGGITGELFF
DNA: TGTGCCAGCGGCCCTACAGGGGGTATCACCGGGGAGCTGTTTTTT

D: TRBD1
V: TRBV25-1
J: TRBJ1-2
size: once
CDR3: CASSQRHYRGNGSTF
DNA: TGTGCCAGCAGTCAGCGACACTACAGGGGGAATGGCTCCACCTTC

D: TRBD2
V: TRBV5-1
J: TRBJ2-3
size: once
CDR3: CASRTSGADTDTQYF
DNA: TGCGCCAGCAGGACTAGCGGGGCCGACACAGATACGCAGTATTTT

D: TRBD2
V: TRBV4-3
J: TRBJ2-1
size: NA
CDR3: CASSRSGGAFNEQFF
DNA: TGCGCCAGCAGCCGGAGCGGGGGGGCTTTCAATGAGCAGTTCTTC

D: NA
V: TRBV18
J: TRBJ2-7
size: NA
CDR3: CASSPGWGPNYEQYF
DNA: TGTGCCAGCTCACCGGGGTGGGGGCCGAACTACGAGCAGTACTTC

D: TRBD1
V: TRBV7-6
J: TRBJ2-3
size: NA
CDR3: CASSSKTGVVSDTQYF
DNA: TGTGCCAGCAGTTCTAAGACAGGGGTGGTCTCAGATACGCAGTATTTT

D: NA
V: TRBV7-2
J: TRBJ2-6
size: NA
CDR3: CASSPHRMGTNSGANVLTF
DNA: TGTGCCAGCAGCCCCCACAGGATGGGTACAAACTCTGGGGCCAACGTCCTGACTTTC

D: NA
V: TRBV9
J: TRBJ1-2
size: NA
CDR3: CASSVGTENYGYTF
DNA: TGTGCCAGCAGCGTAGGTACGGAGAACTATGGCTACACCTTC

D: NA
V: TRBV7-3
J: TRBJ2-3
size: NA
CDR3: CASSLSVTDTQYF
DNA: TGTGCCAGCAGCTTATCCGTCACAGATACGCAGTATTTT

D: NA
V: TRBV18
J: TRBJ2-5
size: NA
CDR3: CASSPQKETQYF
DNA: TGTGCCAGCTCACCTCAGAAGGAGACCCAGTACTTC

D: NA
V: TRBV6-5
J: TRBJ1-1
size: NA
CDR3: CASSYWRGRYTEAFF
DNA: TGTGCCAGCAGTTACTGGCGGGGTCGCTACACTGAAGCTTTCTTT

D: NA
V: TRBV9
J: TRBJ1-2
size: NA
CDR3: CASSGIQGPYGYTF
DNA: TGTGCCAGCAGCGGAATACAGGGACCCTATGGCTACACCTTC

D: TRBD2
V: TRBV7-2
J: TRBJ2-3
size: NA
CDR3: CASSLAGGGISTDTQYF
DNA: TGTGCCAGCAGCTTAGCCGGCGGGGGGATTAGCACAGATACGCAGTATTTT

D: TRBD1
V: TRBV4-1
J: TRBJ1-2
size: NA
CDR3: CASSPKQGANGYTF
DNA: TGCGCCAGCAGCCCTAAACAGGGGGCGAATGGCTACACCTTC

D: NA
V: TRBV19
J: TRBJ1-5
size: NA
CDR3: CASSYSNQPQHF
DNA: TGTGCCAGTAGTTATAGCAATCAGCCCCAGCATTTT

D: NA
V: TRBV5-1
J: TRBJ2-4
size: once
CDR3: CASSLTGFDKNIQYF
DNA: TGCGCCAGCAGCTTGACAGGGTTTGATAAAAACATTCAGTACTTC

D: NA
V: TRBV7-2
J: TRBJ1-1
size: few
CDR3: CASSLVGANTEAFF
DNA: TGTGCCAGCAGCTTAGTGGGAGCGAACACTGAAGCTTTCTTT

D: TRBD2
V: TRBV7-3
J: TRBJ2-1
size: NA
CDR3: CASSVRGGLGEQFF
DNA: TGTGCCAGCAGCGTTCGGGGGGGCCTAGGTGAGCAGTTCTTC

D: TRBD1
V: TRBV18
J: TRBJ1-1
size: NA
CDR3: CASSEGQGFEAFF
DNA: TGTGCCAGCTCGGAGGGACAGGGATTTGAAGCTTTCTTT

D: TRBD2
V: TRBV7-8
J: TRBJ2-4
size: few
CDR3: CASSLILSGGRNIQYF
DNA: TGTGCCAGCAGCCTGATCCTGAGCGGGGGGAGAAACATTCAGTACTTC

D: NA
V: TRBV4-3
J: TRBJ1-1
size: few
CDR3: CASSQDRGGLTEAFF
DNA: TGCGCCAGCAGCCAAGATCGGGGGGGGCTTACTGAAGCTTTCTTT

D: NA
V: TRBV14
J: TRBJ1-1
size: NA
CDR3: CASSPIRGMNTEAFF
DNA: TGTGCCAGCAGCCCGATCCGGGGGATGAACACTGAAGCTTTCTTT

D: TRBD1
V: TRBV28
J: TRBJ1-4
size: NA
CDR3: CASSETGSLSTNEKLFF
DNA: TGTGCCAGCAGTGAGACAGGGTCCCTGTCAACTAATGAAAAACTGTTTTTT

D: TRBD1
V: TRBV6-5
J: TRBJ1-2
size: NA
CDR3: CASSPGTGRGGYTF
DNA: TGTGCCAGCAGTCCCGGGACAGGGAGAGGTGGCTACACCTTC

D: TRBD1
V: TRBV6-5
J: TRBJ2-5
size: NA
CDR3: CASSFRQGAGETQYF
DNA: TGTGCCAGCAGTTTTCGACAGGGGGCAGGGGAGACCCAGTACTTC

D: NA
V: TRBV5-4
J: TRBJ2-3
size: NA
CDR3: CASSLAGVKDTQYF
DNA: TGTGCCAGCAGCTTGGCCGGGGTTAAAGATACGCAGTATTTT

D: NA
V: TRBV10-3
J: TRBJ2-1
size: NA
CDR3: CAISASGEQFF
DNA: TGTGCCATCAGTGCTAGTGGAGAGCAGTTCTTC

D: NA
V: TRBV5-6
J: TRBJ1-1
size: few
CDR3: CASSLPGWNTEAFF
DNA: TGTGCCAGCAGCTTGCCGGGGTGGAACACTGAAGCTTTCTTT

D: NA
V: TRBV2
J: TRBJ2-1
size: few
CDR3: CASSPTPSMIGIF
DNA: TGTGCCAGCAGTCCCACTCCTTCCATGATCGGGATCTTC

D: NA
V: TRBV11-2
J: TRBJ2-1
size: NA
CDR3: CASRVGGANNEQFF
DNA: TGTGCCAGCAGGGTCGGGGGAGCAAACAATGAGCAGTTCTTC

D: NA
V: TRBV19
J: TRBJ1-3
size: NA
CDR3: CASSITGSGNTIYF
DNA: TGTGCCAGTAGTATAACAGGGTCCGGAAACACCATATATTTT